These T cell receptor beta chains were read from a single sample in a study of control samples from healthy donors and cancer patients. Sequenced by immunoSEQ multiplex PCR; TCRdb stores in-frame clones only, minus some. The sample contains approximately 100,000 clones, approximately 87% of which appear only once. Material for sequencing was blood. These receptors were collected from a woman between 40 and 50 years old in good health. Each CDR3 is given with its conserved first and last residue. Each record gives: clone size, D gene, V gene, J gene, CDR3 protein, CDR3 DNA. The D gene is left open where the match is weak. Clone size is given for some rows only: seen once, a few or many times, or a class if the clone is expanded.

size: once
D: TRBD1
V: TRBV5-5
J: TRBJ1-1
CDR3: CASSYRGREAFF
DNA: TGTGCCAGCAGCTACAGGGGGCGCGAGGCTTTCTTT

size: .
D: .
V: TRBV6-4
J: TRBJ2-7
CDR3: CASTSYEQYF
DNA: TGTGCCAGCACGTCCTACGAGCAGTACTTC

size: .
D: .
V: TRBV11-3
J: TRBJ2-6
CDR3: CASTSYGANVLTF
DNA: TGTGCCAGCACCTCCTATGGGGCCAACGTCCTGACTTTC

size: .
D: .
V: TRBV30
J: TRBJ1-4
CDR3: CAGYRDEKLFF
DNA: TGTGCCGGTTACAGGGATGAAAAACTGTTTTTT

size: .
D: .
V: TRBV6-4
J: TRBJ1-1
CDR3: CASRDRLRGKDTEAFF
DNA: TGTGCCAGCAGGGACAGACTCCGAGGGAAGGACACTGAAGCTTTCTTT

size: .
D: .
V: TRBV4-3
J: TRBJ2-6
CDR3: CASSQAMGSGANVLTF
DNA: TGCGCCAGCAGCCAAGCCATGGGGTCTGGGGCCAACGTCCTGACTTTC

size: .
D: .
V: TRBV18
J: TRBJ1-3
CDR3: CASSRQNWGSSGNTIYF
DNA: TGTGCCAGCTCACGCCAAAATTGGGGGAGCTCTGGAAACACCATATATTTT

size: .
D: .
V: TRBV24-1
J: TRBJ2-7
CDR3: CATSDPLGTRPYEQYF
DNA: TGTGCCACCAGTGATCCCCTCGGGACACGTCCCTACGAGCAGTACTTC

size: .
D: TRBD1
V: TRBV19
J: TRBJ1-1
CDR3: CASSSGGAMSTEAFF
DNA: TGTGCCAGTAGTTCAGGGGGGGCCATGAGCACTGAAGCTTTCTTT

size: .
D: TRBD2
V: TRBV7-2
J: TRBJ2-3
CDR3: CASSFMAGGVTDTQYF
DNA: TGTGCCAGCAGCTTCATGGCGGGGGGGGTCACAGATACGCAGTATTTT

size: once
D: .
V: TRBV30
J: TRBJ2-7
CDR3: CAWSGAGFSYEQYF
DNA: TGTGCCTGGAGTGGGGCAGGGTTCTCCTACGAGCAGTACTTC